A single sample gave rise to the 19 T cell receptor beta chains below, sequenced in a study of T cell repertoires in ileal Crohn's disease. Some clones are missing from TCRdb's copy, which holds only in-frame ones; the method was immunoSEQ multiplex PCR. The repertoire includes roughly 13,000 clones, roughly 80% of them detected once, and less than 20% sits in the top ten. Sequences were obtained from ileal tissue. These receptor sequences come from an adult with Crohn's disease.

The chain is built from TRBV19 and TRBJ2-3; no reliable D call. The CDR3 is 13 amino acids. Germline CDR1 is LNHDA and CDR2 is SQIVND (reference sequence). The V end was cut by 7 bases, the J end by 6 bases, with 14 bases between. CDR3 sequence (DNA): TGTGCCAGTACCCCGCAACCCGGGGATACGCAGTATTTT. Translation: CASTPQPGDTQYF.

This clone was observed a few times. This rearrangement joins TRBV5-4 to TRBJ2-7; 9 nucleotides line up with TRBD1. Trimming cost V 0 bases and J 6 bases; bases outside gene matches: 10. CDR1 and CDR2 (germline): SGHNT, YYREEE (reference sequence). The CDR3 totals 16 residues. The DNA for the CDR3 is TGTGCCAGCAGCTTGGATATTGGGACAGGGTTGGGCGAGCAGTACTTC. Protein product: CASSLDIGTGLGEQYF.

The CDR3 sequence: CASSQAGLAAAYNEQFF. The CDR3 coding sequence is TGCGCCAGCAGCCAAGCGGGACTAGCGGCAGCCTACAATGAGCAGTTCTTC. J is TRBJ2-1 and V is TRBV4-1, with TRBD2 identical over 11 bases. The CDR3 contains 17 residues. V lost 1 base, J lost 2 bases, and 4 bases stayed unmatched. Germline V CDR1 and CDR2: MGHRA, YSYEKL.

This chain uses TRBV18 with TRBJ2-5; 8 bases fit TRBD2. The end of the DNA is better explained by TRBJ2-7, so the J call may be wrong. Germline CDR1 reads KGHSH; CDR2 reads LQKENI. This CDR3 region has 14 residues. This chain's CDR3 is CASSAGLAVYEQYF. Here the CDR3 DNA reads TGTGCCAGCTCAGCAGGACTAGCCGTTTACGAGCAGTACTTC.

The chain employs TRBV18 and TRBJ1-2; no clear D. The V end was cut by 3 bases, the J end by 8 bases, with 22 bases between. Germline V CDR1 and CDR2: KGHSH, LQKENI. This CDR3 has 16 residues. CDR3 region: CASSPRLAESIEGYTF. The CDR3 region has the DNA TGTGCCAGCTCACCGAGACTCGCAGAGAGCATTGAGGGCTACACCTTC. Looking up the rest from reference TRBV18 and TRBJ1-2 gives the full variable domain: NAGVMQNPRHLVRRRGQEARLRCSPMKGHSHVYWYRQLPEEGLKFMVYLQKENIIDESGMPKERFSAEFPKEGPSILRIQQVVRGDSAAYFCASSPRLAESIEGYTFGSGTRLTVV.

The chain couples TRBV5-1 to TRBJ2-7; 8 positions match TRBD1. The CDR3 is 15 residues long. With V trimmed by 5 bases and J by 5 bases, 12 bases remained unmatched. Germline CDR1 and CDR2: SGHRS and YFSETQ. The CDR3 bases are TGCGCCAGCAGTCGAACCGGGACAGGTGAGGACGAGCAGTACTTC. It codes for CASSRTGTGEDEQYF. Drawing the rest from reference TRBV5-1 and TRBJ2-7, the complete variable domain is KAGVTQTPRYLIKTRGQQVTLSCSPISGHRSVSWYQQTPGQGLQFLFEYFSETQRNKGNFPGRFSGRQFSNSRSEMNVSTLELGDSALYLCASSRTGTGEDEQYFGPGTRLTVT.

The chain carries TRBV10-3 and TRBJ1-1; D might be TRBD1 (5 bases). Trimming stripped 10 bases from V and 7 bases from J, with 16 bases between. The CDR3 runs to 12 residues. From germline, CDR1 is ENHRY and CDR2 SYGVKD. For the CDR3, the DNA is TGTGCCACCGGGGGGGTTCAAGGTGAAGCTTTCTTT. It yields the protein CATGGVQGEAFF.

The chain joins TRBV30 to TRBJ2-2; D perhaps matches TRBD1 (5 bases). Germline assignment: CDR1 GTSNPN and CDR2 SVGIG (reference sequence). Trimming pared 5 bases from V and 5 bases from J, leaving 9 bases between. The length of the CDR3 is 12 residues. The CDR3 region has the DNA TGTGCCTGGCACAGGCGGACCGGGGAGCTGTTTTTT. Protein sequence: CAWHRRTGELFF.

This clone has more than one count but fewer than ten. This sequence joins TRBV6-5 and TRBJ1-5; D uncertain. The CDR3 consists of 13 residues. Germline CDR1 MNHEY, CDR2 SVGAGI. V lost 6 bases and J lost 4, with 10 bases in between. CDR3 protein: CASSRRGNQPQHF. The CDR3 bases are TGTGCCAGCAGCCGACGAGGGAATCAGCCCCAGCATTTT.

This chain uses TRBV7-9 with TRBJ2-7, with TRBD1 as a possible D gene (6 bases). Trimming removed 5 bases from V and 5 bases from J, with 22 bases in between. Germline lookup yields CDR1 SEHNR and CDR2 FQNEAQ (reference sequence). The CDR3 covers 16 residues. CDR3 residues: CASSPLGAGSGNEQYF. CDR3 DNA sequence: TGTGCCAGCAGCCCGCTGGGGGCAGGGTCGGGGAACGAGCAGTACTTC.

This clone was recorded a few times. The J gene is TRBJ2-5, the V gene TRBV30; no definite D call. The better agreement between TRBJ2-7 and the DNA end casts doubt on the J call. CDR3 size: 11 residues. The germline CDR1 and CDR2 sequences are GTSNPN and SVGIG (reference sequence). The CDR3 DNA is TGTGCCTGGAGTACCAGGTACGAGCAGTACTTC. Translation: CAWSTRYEQYF.

This chain uses TRBV29-1 with TRBJ1-2; perhaps TRBD1 as D (5 bases). The CDR3 extends over 13 amino acids. The V gene lost 4 bases and the J gene lost 4 bases, with 13 bases spanning the gap. Germline lookup yields CDR1 SQVTM and CDR2 ANQGSEA. The CDR3 here is CSVAGGRSYGYTF. Written as DNA, the CDR3 is TGCAGCGTTGCCGGGGGTAGGAGCTATGGCTACACCTTC.

This sequence joins TRBV4-2 and TRBJ2-7; D gene unclear. Germline V lookup: CDR1 LGHNA, CDR2 YNFKEQ. Trimming took off 0 bases at V and 2 bases at J, with 11 bases between the two ends. The CDR3 has 15 residues. This CDR3 reads CASSQDSLHPYEQYF. The CDR3 DNA reads TGTGCCAGCAGCCAAGATTCACTGCATCCCTACGAGCAGTACTTC.

The chain has TRBV5-1 and TRBJ1-1; a weak D match, TRBD1 (6 bases). This CDR3 spans 14 amino acids. V lost 2 bases and J lost 0, with 8 bases in between. Germline values: CDR1 SGHRS, CDR2 YFSETQ. The CDR3 loop is CASSFTGMNTEAFF. In DNA form, the CDR3 reads TGCGCCAGCAGCTTCACAGGGATGAACACTGAAGCTTTCTTT.

The chain recombines TRBV18 with TRBJ1-2, with D perhaps TRBD1 (5 bases). This CDR3 comprises 12 residues. Between the trimmed V and J ends, which lost 5 bases and 5 bases, there was a span of 9 bases. Germline CDR1 reads KGHSH; CDR2 reads LQKENI. Written as DNA, the CDR3 is TGTGCCAGCTCAGAGACAGAATATGGCTACACCTTC. Its translation: CASSETEYGYTF.

This clone was picked up a small number of times. This chain links TRBV6-1 with TRBJ2-5; D might be TRBD1 (7 bases). Germline CDR1 is MNHNS and CDR2 is SASEGT. CDR3 length: 14 amino acids. Trimming left V 4 bases short and J 2 bases short, with 11 bases between. CDR3 loop: CASSVGGQQETQYF. Here the CDR3 DNA reads TGTGCCAGCAGTGTGGGGGGACAGCAAGAGACCCAGTACTTC.

This chain links TRBV7-9 with TRBJ2-5; D perhaps matches TRBD1 (5 bases). The CDR3 has 14 residues. The germline gives CDR1 SEHNR, CDR2 FQNEAQ (reference sequence). The V and J ends lost 4 bases and 1 base respectively, with 10 bases between them. As DNA, the CDR3 is TGTGCCAGCAGCTCACGGACACTCCAAGAGACCCAGTACTTC. It codes for CASSSRTLQETQYF. Full variable domain (remainder filled in from reference TRBV7-9 and TRBJ2-5): DTGVSQNPRHKITKRGQNVTFRCDPISEHNRLYWYRQTLGQGPEFLTYFQNEAQLEKSRLLSDRFSAERPKGSFSTLEIQRTEQGDSAMYLCASSSRTLQETQYFGPGTRLLVL.

The chain employs TRBV2 and TRBJ2-1; maybe TRBD2 (7 bases). Germline CDR1 reads SNHLY; CDR2 reads FYNNEI. This CDR3 contains 16 residues. V was clipped by 10 bases and J by 7 bases, with 26 bases between them. The CDR3 here is CATGTGRGRGGNEQFF. CDR3 DNA sequence: TGTGCCACCGGGACGGGGCGGGGGCGAGGGGGAAATGAGCAGTTCTTC.

The chain is built from TRBV5-1 and TRBJ1-1; D not certain. The CDR3 extends over 14 amino acids. Trimming took 0 bases from V and 1 from J, leaving 7 bases between them. Germline values: CDR1 SGHRS, CDR2 YFSETQ. In nucleotides, the CDR3 is TGCGCCAGCAGCTTGGCCACAGCGAACACTGAAGCTTTCTTT. It is translated as CASSLATANTEAFF.